The next 26 T cell receptor beta chains were all read from a single sample in a study of cytomegalovirus exposure and HLA in healthy donors (dated by TCRdb to 2016 to 2017). The library was produced with the immunoSEQ multiplex PCR assay. For the multiplex PCR, a mixture combining 60 forward primers for TCR Vbeta segments and 13 reverse primers for TCR Jbeta segments was used. TCRdb took over this immuneACCESS table, retaining in-frame rearrangements with V and J assigned. Such tables are incomplete; in checked studies, under half of the missing clones stem from an unresolved V gene, and the remainder is unexplained. The sample table records some 130,000 clones; roughly 80% of these occur just once. The ten top clones hold more than 0.95% of the sample. The sequenced sample was PBMCs. The source of these receptors is a man younger than 35 in good health and CMV-seronegative.

The chain combines TRBV11-2 with TRBJ1-2, with D possibly TRBD1 on 6 matching bases. The CDR3 runs to 13 residues. V lost 0 bases to trimming and J lost 8 bases, with 10 bases between them. CDR1 and CDR2 from the germline V gene are SGHAT and FQNNGV. The CDR3 DNA sequence: TGTGCCAGCAGCTTAGACAGGGGCCCAGGCTACACCTTC. Its protein product is CASSLDRGPGYTF.

As to this clone: At one end, the junction sequence differs from germline, possibly due to a read error. This sequence joins TRBV6-1 and TRBJ2-7, with TRBD2 as a possible D gene (5 bases). CDR1 MNHNS and CDR2 SASEGT come from the germline V gene. This CDR3 spans 10 amino acids. The CDR3 loop reads CASGILEQYF. The CDR3 DNA is TGTGCCAGCGGGATACTAGAGCAGTACTTT.

The chain employs TRBV4-3 and TRBJ2-5; TRBD2 aligns across 7 bases. With 6 bases clipped from V and 7 bases from J, the junction kept 2 bases outside the gene matches. The CDR3 runs 11 residues. Germline CDR1 reads LGHNA; CDR2 reads YSLEER. CDR3 amino acids: CASRGEGTQYF. Written as DNA, the CDR3 is TGCGCCAGCAGAGGGGAGGGGACCCAGTACTTC.

The CDR3 coding sequence is TGTGCCTGTTTTACTCTCCCGGGACAGGGGCGCACTGAAGCTTTCTTT. Protein product: CACFTLPGQGRTEAFF. This sequence joins TRBV30 and TRBJ1-1, with 10 positions matching TRBD1. The ends lost 6 bases at V and 4 bases at J; junction bases unmatched: 14. This CDR3 region has 16 residues. Per the germline V gene, CDR1 is GTSNPN and CDR2 is SVGIG (reference sequence). The full variable domain, completed using reference TRBV30 and TRBJ1-1, is SQTIHQWPATLVQPVGSPLSLECTVEGTSNPNLYWYRQAAGRGLQLLFYSVGIGQISSEVPQNLSASRPQDRQFILSSKKLLLSDSGFYLCACFTLPGQGRTEAFFGQGTRLTVV.

This clone was found once. This rearrangement joins TRBV10-3 to TRBJ2-2; 9 positions match TRBD2. The CDR3 contains 17 residues. V trimming: 0 bases; J trimming: 3 bases; junction bases outside the gene matches: 5. Germline CDR1 ENHRY, CDR2 SYGVKD. For the CDR3, the DNA is TGTGCCATCAGTGAGTCCCTGCGGGGGGGCGACACCGGGGAGCTGTTTTTT. Its protein product is CAISESLRGGDTGELFF.

V and J are TRBV27 and TRBJ2-7; perhaps TRBD2 as D (5 bases). V was clipped by 8 bases and J by 7 bases, with 12 bases between them. This CDR3 has 11 residues. Germline V gene sequence: CDR1 MNHEY, CDR2 SMNVEV (reference sequence). CDR3 sequence: CASGGLWEQYF. For the CDR3, the DNA is TGTGCCAGCGGCGGACTGTGGGAGCAGTACTTC.

The chain is built from TRBV27 and TRBJ1-2; TRBD1 agrees at 9 bases. V lost 5 bases, J lost 4 bases, and 8 bases stayed unmatched. CDR3 length: 15 amino acids. Germline V lookup: CDR1 MNHEY, CDR2 SMNVEV (reference sequence). This CDR3 is CASSPPGQGLYGYTF. Written as DNA, the CDR3 is TGTGCCAGCAGTCCTCCGGGACAGGGACTCTATGGCTACACCTTC.

The rearrangement uses TRBV11-3 and TRBJ2-6, with D perhaps TRBD1 (6 bases). This CDR3 is built from 15 residues. V was cut by 5 bases and J by 0 bases, with 8 bases left in between. In germline, CDR1 is SGHNT, CDR2 YENEEA. The DNA of the CDR3 is TGTGCCAGCAGCCCAGGGGTCTCTGGGGCCAACGTCCTGACTTTC. It codes for CASSPGVSGANVLTF.

A note on this clone: Distinct nucleotide sequences in the sample also encode this CDR3. The chain combines TRBV7-2 with TRBJ1-3, with unresolved D. The CDR3 runs to 17 residues. Trimming pared 1 base from V and 0 bases from J, leaving 13 bases between. Germline V lookup: CDR1 SGHTA, CDR2 FQGNSA. In nucleotides, the CDR3 is TGTGCCAGCAGCTTAGATCGCGGGCAAATCTCTGGAAACACCATATATTTT. Amino acid sequence: CASSLDRGQISGNTIYF.

The gene calls are TRBV30 and TRBJ1-1; D is perhaps TRBD1 (6 bases). From germline, CDR1 is GTSNPN and CDR2 SVGIG (reference sequence). This CDR3 is 10 amino acids long. With 4 bases removed from V and 11 bases from J, the gap between germline ends came to 11 bases. The CDR3, as DNA: TGTGCCTGGATCAGGGGCAGGGCTTTCTTT. This codes for CAWIRGRAFF.

The chain uses TRBV7-9 and TRBJ1-1, with TRBD1 matching over 7 bases. CDR3 length equals 14 residues. Germline values: CDR1 SEHNR, CDR2 FQNEAQ (reference sequence). Germline trimming cut 4 bases from V and 0 bases from J; bases unmatched to any gene: 2. The CDR3 region is CASSSQGVNTEAFF. CDR3 nucleotides: TGTGCCAGCAGCTCCCAGGGGGTGAACACTGAAGCTTTCTTT.

The CDR3 DNA is TGTGCCAGTAGTATGGCAGGGGCCCAAGCTAACTATGGCTACACCTTC. Its protein product is CASSMAGAQANYGYTF. The genes are TRBV19 and TRBJ1-2; tentatively, D is TRBD1 (6 bases). Trimming took 3 bases from V and 0 from J, leaving 14 bases between them. CDR1 is LNHDA, CDR2 SQIVND, per germline (reference sequence). The CDR3 has 16 residues. The variable domain in full, completed from reference TRBV19 and TRBJ1-2, reads DGGITQSPKYLFRKEGQNVTLSCEQNLNHDAMYWYRQDPGQGLRLIYYSQIVNDFQKGDIAEGYSVSREKKESFPLTVTSAQKNPTAFYLCASSMAGAQANYGYTFGSGTRLTVV.

The chain recombines TRBV10-3 with TRBJ2-3, with a weak D call TRBD2 (6 bases). V dropped 10 bases and J dropped 8 bases, with 19 bases sitting between them. The CDR3 is 13 residues long. Per the germline V gene, CDR1 is ENHRY and CDR2 is SYGVKD. The CDR3 DNA is TGTGCCACCCGGGAGCAGGGTGAAGTTACGCAGTATTTT. This codes for CATREQGEVTQYF.

This sequence joins TRBV15 and TRBJ1-2, with TRBD1 matching over 10 bases. Trimming removed 11 bases from V and 4 bases from J; junction bases left unmatched: 7. CDR1 and CDR2 from the germline V gene are LNHNV and YYDKDF (reference sequence). The CDR3 extends over 13 amino acids. The CDR3 region has the DNA TGTGCCGCGTCCGGGACAGGGGCCTATGGCTACACCTTC. Translation gives CAASGTGAYGYTF.

The chain is built from TRBV7-2 and TRBJ2-1, with a possible D match to TRBD2 (6 bases). The CDR3 totals 13 residues. V shed 5 bases and J shed 9 bases, with 14 bases lying between them. Germline CDR1 is SGHTA and CDR2 is FQGNSA. Written as DNA, the CDR3 is TGTGCCAGCAGCCTGAGGGACTTTGGTGAGCAGTTCTTC. Translation: CASSLRDFGEQFF.

This clone came up a few times. The chain couples TRBV18 to TRBJ2-5; D remains ambiguous. Trimming took off 4 bases at V and 1 base at J, with 7 bases between the two ends. The CDR3 totals 13 residues. The germline CDR1 and CDR2 sequences are KGHSH and LQKENI. The CDR3 DNA is TGTGCCAGCTCACAAGACATCCAAGAGACCCAGTACTTC. Translated: CASSQDIQETQYF.

This clone was detected a few times. The genes are TRBV6-1 and TRBJ1-5, with a possible D match to TRBD1 (6 bases). V was shortened by 2 bases and J by 6 bases, with 14 bases between the two germline ends. Germline lookup yields CDR1 MNHNS and CDR2 SASEGT. This CDR3 contains 15 residues. CDR3 in amino acids: CASSETAGAGQPQHF. The CDR3 DNA reads TGTGCCAGCAGTGAAACGGCAGGGGCGGGTCAGCCCCAGCATTTT.

The chain combines TRBV27 with TRBJ1-5; no reliable D call. This CDR3 region has 14 residues. The V end lost 3 bases, the J end lost 0 bases, and 6 bases lay between the germline ends. Germline-derived CDR1 and CDR2 are MNHEY and SMNVEV (reference sequence). The DNA of the CDR3 is TGTGCCAGCAGTTTCAGGAATAGCAATCAGCCCCAGCATTTT. This gives the protein CASSFRNSNQPQHF.

V and J are TRBV4-2 and TRBJ1-1; the match to TRBD1 covers 7 bases. With V trimmed by 4 bases and J by 11 bases, 7 bases remained unmatched. Germline CDR1 is LGHNA and CDR2 is YNFKEQ. CDR3 length: 12 amino acids. This chain's CDR3 is CASSLSTGKAFF. The DNA of the CDR3 is TGTGCCAGCAGCCTTTCGACAGGGAAGGCTTTCTTT.

This clone was seen a handful of times. The chain uses TRBV5-5 and TRBJ2-1; no definite D call. V lost 3 bases, J lost 6 bases, and 7 bases lay in between. Germline CDR1 is SGHKS and CDR2 is YYEKEE (reference sequence). The CDR3 spans 12 residues. For the CDR3, the DNA is TGTGCCAGCAGCTCGCAGTTCAATGAGCAGTTCTTC. Translation: CASSSQFNEQFF.

The chain has TRBV18 and TRBJ1-2, with 9 bases fitting TRBD1. This CDR3 contains 16 residues. CDR1 is KGHSH, CDR2 LQKENI, per germline. The V and J ends lost 5 bases and 1 base, in that order; junction bases with no gene match: 8. The CDR3 loop is CASSATGGPFNYGYTF. CDR3 sequence (DNA): TGTGCCAGCTCAGCGACAGGGGGGCCATTTAACTATGGCTACACCTTC.

V gene TRBV10-3 combines with J gene TRBJ2-5; 9 bases map to TRBD1. The junction had 0 bases not matched to a gene; V was cut back by 2 bases and J by 5 bases. CDR1 and CDR2 from the germline V gene are ENHRY and SYGVKD. The CDR3 runs 13 residues. CDR3 protein: CAISEGQGETQYF. The CDR3 DNA reads TGTGCCATCAGTGAGGGACAGGGGGAGACCCAGTACTTC.

A note on this clone: Other DNA variants within this sample encode the same CDR3. The V call is TRBV4-3, the J call TRBJ1-3, with 7 positions matching TRBD1. CDR3 length: 15 amino acids. The V gene's germline CDR1 is LGHNA and CDR2 YSLEER. Trimming removed 2 bases from V and 0 bases from J; junction bases left unmatched: 1. CDR3 sequence reads: CASSQRQGSGNTIYF. The CDR3 nucleotides read TGCGCCAGCAGCCAACGACAGGGCTCTGGAAACACCATATATTTT.

V and J are TRBV19 and TRBJ2-5; D gene unclear. The germline gives CDR1 LNHDA, CDR2 SQIVND (reference sequence). The CDR3 is made up of 14 amino acids. The V and J ends lost 3 bases and 1 base respectively, with 9 bases between them. CDR3 amino acids: CASSIRHSQETQYF. In DNA form, the CDR3 reads TGTGCCAGTAGTATCCGACACTCCCAAGAGACCCAGTACTTC.

The genes are TRBV29-1 and TRBJ2-2, with 7 bases matching TRBD2. V was pared by 5 bases and J by 4 bases, with 1 base of the junction left unmatched. The CDR3 contains 12 residues. Germline values: CDR1 SQVTM, CDR2 ANQGSEA. CDR3: CSVPGGTGELFF. Here the CDR3 DNA reads TGCAGCGTTCCGGGGGGCACCGGGGAGCTGTTTTTT.

This chain joins TRBV9 and TRBJ1-2; a weak D match, TRBD1 (6 bases). Looked up from germline, CDR1 is SGDLS and CDR2 is YYNGEE. Trimming removed 3 bases from V and 5 bases from J, with 11 bases in between. The CDR3 totals 13 residues. CDR3 sequence (DNA): TGTGCCAGCAGCGACGGACAGCCTTATGGCTACACCTTC. As protein: CASSDGQPYGYTF.